The TCR beta chain described here comes from a study of cytomegalovirus exposure and HLA in healthy donors. Study information: About 85 million unique TCRs from HLA-typed donors were held in an early release of data. Study conclusions and caveats: A later analysis showed HLA-associated TCR beta chains outstripping equally common others in clonal expansion.

This CDR3 has 20 residues. Germline CDR1 SGHVS, CDR2 FQNEAQ. V was clipped by 1 base and J by 0 bases, with 22 bases between them. About this clone itself: What it binds is unknown.

60 Vbeta and 13 Jbeta primers were used in PCR. The assay was immunoSEQ multiplex PCR, and TCRdb's table has in-frame clones only and misses some. Of over 85,000 clones in the sample, approximately 80% are singletons; the top ten hold roughly 3%. The sequence was collected from a man aged 35 to 55 in good health and CMV-seronegative. V is TRBV7-8 and J is TRBJ1-5; weak D call: TRBD1 (5 bases). The sample was PBMCs. DNA for the CDR3: TGTGCCAGCAGCTTAGTATTGGGAACAGGTTTACCCCTTAGCAATCAGCCCCAGCATTTT. This gives the protein CASSLVLGTGLPLSNQPQHF. The full variable domain, with the rest looked up from reference TRBV7-8 and TRBJ1-5, is GAGVSQSPRYKVAKRGQDVALRCDPISGHVSLFWYQQALGQGPEFLTYFQNEAQLDKSGLPSDRFFAERPEGSVSTLKIQRTQQEDSAVYLCASSLVLGTGLPLSNQPQHFGDGTRLSIL.